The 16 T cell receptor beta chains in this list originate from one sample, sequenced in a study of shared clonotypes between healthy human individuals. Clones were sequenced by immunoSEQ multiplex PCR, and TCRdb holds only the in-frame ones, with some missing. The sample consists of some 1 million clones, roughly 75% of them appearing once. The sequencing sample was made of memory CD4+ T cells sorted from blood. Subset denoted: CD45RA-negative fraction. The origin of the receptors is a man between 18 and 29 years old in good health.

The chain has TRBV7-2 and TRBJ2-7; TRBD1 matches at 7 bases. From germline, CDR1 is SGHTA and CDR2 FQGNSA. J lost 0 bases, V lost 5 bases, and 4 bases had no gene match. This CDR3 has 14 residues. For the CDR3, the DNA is TGTGCCAGCAGCATGACAGGGAGCTCCTACGAGCAGTACTTC. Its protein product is CASSMTGSSYEQYF. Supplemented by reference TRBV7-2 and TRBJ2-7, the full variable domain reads GAGVSQSPSNKVTEKGKDVELRCDPISGHTALYWYRQSLGQGLEFLIYFQGNSAPDKSGLPSDRFSAERTGGSVSTLTIQRTQQEDSAVYLCASSMTGSSYEQYFGPGTRLTVT.

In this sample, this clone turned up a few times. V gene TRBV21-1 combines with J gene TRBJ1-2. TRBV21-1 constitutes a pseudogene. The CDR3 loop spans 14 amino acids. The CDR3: CASSKEEGLHGYTF. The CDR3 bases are TGTGCCAGCAGCAAAGAGGAGGGGCTTCATGGCTACACCTTC.

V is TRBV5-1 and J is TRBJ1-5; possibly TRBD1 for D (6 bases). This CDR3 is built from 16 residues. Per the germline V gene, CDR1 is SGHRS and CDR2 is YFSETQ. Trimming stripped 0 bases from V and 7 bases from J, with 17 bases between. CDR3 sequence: CASSLAGLGASQPQHF. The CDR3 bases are TGCGCCAGCAGCTTGGCCGGGCTGGGGGCGAGCCAGCCCCAGCATTTT.

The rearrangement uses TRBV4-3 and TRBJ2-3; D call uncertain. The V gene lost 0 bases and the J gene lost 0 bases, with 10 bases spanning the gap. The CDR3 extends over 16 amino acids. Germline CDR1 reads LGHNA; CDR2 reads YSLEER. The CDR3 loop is CASSQDGPYSTDTQYF. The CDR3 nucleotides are TGCGCCAGCAGCCAAGACGGACCTTACAGCACAGATACGCAGTATTTT.

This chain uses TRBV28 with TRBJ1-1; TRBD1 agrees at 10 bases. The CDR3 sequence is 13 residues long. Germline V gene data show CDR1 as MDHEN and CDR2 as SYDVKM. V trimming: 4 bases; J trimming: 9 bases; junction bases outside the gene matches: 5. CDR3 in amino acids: CASSSGQGGKAFF. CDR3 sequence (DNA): TGTGCCAGCAGTTCCGGACAGGGGGGTAAAGCTTTCTTT.

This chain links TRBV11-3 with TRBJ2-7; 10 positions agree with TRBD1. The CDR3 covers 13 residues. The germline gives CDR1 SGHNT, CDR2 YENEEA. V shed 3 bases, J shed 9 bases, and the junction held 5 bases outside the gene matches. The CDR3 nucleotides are TGTGCCAGCAGCTTCGGGACAGGGGCCCGGCAGTACTTC. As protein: CASSFGTGARQYF.

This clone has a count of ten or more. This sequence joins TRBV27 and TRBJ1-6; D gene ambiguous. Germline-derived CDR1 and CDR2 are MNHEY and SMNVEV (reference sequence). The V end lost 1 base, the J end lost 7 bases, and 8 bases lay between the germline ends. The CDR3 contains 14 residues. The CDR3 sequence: CASSLLARNSPLHF. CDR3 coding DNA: TGTGCCAGCAGTTTATTGGCCAGAAATTCACCCCTCCACTTT.

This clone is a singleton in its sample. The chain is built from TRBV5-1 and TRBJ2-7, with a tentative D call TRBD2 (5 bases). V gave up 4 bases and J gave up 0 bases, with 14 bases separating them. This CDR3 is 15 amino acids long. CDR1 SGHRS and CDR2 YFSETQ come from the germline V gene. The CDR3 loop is CASSRTDSSSYEQYF. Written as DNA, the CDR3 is TGCGCCAGCAGCCGGACGGACTCGAGCTCCTACGAGCAGTACTTC.

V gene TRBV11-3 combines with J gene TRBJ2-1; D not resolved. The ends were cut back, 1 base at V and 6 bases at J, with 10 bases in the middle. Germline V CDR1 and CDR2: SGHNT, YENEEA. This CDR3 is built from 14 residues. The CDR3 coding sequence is TGTGCCAGCAGCTTAGTGGCTAGTAGCAATGAGCAGTTCTTC. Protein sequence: CASSLVASSNEQFF.

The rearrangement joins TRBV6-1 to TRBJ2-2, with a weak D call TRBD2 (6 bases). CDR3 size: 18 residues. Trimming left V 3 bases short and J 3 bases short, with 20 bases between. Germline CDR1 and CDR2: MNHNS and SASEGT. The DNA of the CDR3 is TGTGCCAGCAGTGATCCCGGACTACCCCAATCCTACACCGGGGAGCTGTTTTTT. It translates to CASSDPGLPQSYTGELFF.

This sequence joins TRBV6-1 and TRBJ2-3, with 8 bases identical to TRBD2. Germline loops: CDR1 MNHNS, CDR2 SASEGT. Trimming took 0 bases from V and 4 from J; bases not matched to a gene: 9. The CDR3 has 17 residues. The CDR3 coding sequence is TGTGCCAGCAGTGAAGCCATCTACGGGGGGGGATCAGATACGCAGTATTTT. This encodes CASSEAIYGGGSDTQYF.

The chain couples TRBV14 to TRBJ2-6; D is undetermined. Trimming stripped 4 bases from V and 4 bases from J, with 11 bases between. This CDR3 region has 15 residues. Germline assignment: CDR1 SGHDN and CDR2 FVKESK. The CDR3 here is CASSPLFGGANVLTF. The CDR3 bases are TGTGCCAGCAGCCCACTCTTTGGGGGGGCCAACGTCCTGACTTTC. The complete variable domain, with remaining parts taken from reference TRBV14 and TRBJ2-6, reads EAGVTQFPSHSVIEKGQTVTLRCDPISGHDNLYWYRRVMGKEIKFLLHFVKESKQDESGMPNNRFLAERTGGTYSTLKVQPAELEDSGVYFCASSPLFGGANVLTFGAGSRLTVL.

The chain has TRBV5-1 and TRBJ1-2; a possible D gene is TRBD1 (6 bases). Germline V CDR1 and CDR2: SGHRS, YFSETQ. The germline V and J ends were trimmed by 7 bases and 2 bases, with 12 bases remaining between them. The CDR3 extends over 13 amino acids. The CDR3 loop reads CASRTDPNYGYTF. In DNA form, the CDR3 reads TGCGCCAGCCGGACAGACCCGAACTATGGCTACACCTTC. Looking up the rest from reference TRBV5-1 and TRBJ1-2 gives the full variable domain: KAGVTQTPRYLIKTRGQQVTLSCSPISGHRSVSWYQQTPGQGLQFLFEYFSETQRNKGNFPGRFSGRQFSNSRSEMNVSTLELGDSALYLCASRTDPNYGYTFGSGTRLTVV.

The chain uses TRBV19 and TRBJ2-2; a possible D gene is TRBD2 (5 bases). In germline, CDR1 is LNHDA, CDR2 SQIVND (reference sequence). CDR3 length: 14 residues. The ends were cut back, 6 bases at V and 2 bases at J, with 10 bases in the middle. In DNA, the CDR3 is TGTGCCAGTAGGCCGGGGAGCAACACCGGGGAGCTGTTTTTT. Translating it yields CASRPGSNTGELFF.

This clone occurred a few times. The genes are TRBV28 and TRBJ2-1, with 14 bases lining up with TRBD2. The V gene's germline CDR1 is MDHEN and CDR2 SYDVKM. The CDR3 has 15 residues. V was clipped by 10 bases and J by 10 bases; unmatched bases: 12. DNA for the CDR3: TGTGCCACCCGGAGCGGGACTAGCGGGGGTGGGGAGCAGTTCTTC. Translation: CATRSGTSGGGEQFF.

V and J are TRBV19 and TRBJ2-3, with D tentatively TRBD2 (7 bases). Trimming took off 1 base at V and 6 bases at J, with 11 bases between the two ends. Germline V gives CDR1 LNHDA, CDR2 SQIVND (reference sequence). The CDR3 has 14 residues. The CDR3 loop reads CASSIGGGADTQYF. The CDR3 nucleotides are TGTGCCAGTAGTATAGGCGGGGGCGCGGATACGCAGTATTTT.